This TCR beta chain was identified during a study of CD8 T cells in Susac syndrome. An input of 0.5 to 1 ug of RNA was subjected to reverse transcription using random hexamers. The method of amplification for TCR beta CDR3 was immunoSEQ multiplex PCR, covering 54 Vbeta and 13 Jbeta. TCRdb re-analysed the immunoSEQ multiplex PCR reads in MiXCR, keeping a single row per CDR3 protein. The table includes about 250,000 distinct CDR3 sequences, around 93% detected once. The TCR comes from a human donor with multiple sclerosis. Material: CD4+ T cells from PBMCs.

The DNA of the CDR3 is TGCGCCAGCAGCTTGGTCGCTAGCGGGATAAACAATGAGCAGTTCTTC. It codes for CASSLVASGINNEQFF. The gene calls are TRBV5-1 and TRBJ2-1; the match to TRBD2 covers 9 bases. The germline V gene encodes CDR1 SGHRS and CDR2 YFSETQ. The V and J ends lost 0 bases and 5 bases, in that order; junction bases with no gene match: 6. The CDR3 is 16 amino acids.